This T cell receptor (beta chain) was identified in a study of cytomegalovirus exposure and HLA in healthy donors listed by TCRdb under 2017. Background on the whole study: An earlier analysis of approximately 600 of the donors reported about 290 Gb of sequence data and 117 million unique TCR beta sequences from 150 million to 200 million T cells. About 300 gigabases of sequencing data and tens of millions of unique TCR sequences were included in an early release covering 550 to 650 HLA-typed donors. The genetic ancestry cluster associated with self-reported Caucasian donors included 80% to 90% of the 300 to 450 genotyped donors. The study aimed to test whether signatures of past pathogen exposure could be identified by cataloging public T cell receptors. Using immunosequencing, the study profiled T cell repertoires from around 670 subjects and related those repertoires to cytomegalovirus serostatus. A separate validation cohort of over 95 different subjects was used in addition to the 666-subject first cohort. To predict cytomegalovirus infection status, the study brought together high-throughput TCR immunosequencing, statistical association of individual TCRs with disease status, and machine learning. A later analysis re-examined previously published TCR beta repertoires from hundreds of donors and added high-resolution HLA genotyping to investigate patterns of TCR occurrence. Rather than using new phenotypic data, the later analysis identified candidate immune exposures from TCR beta sequences and from how often those sequences occurred across donors. In an earlier analysis of 500 to 650 of the donors, high-throughput TCR beta sequencing was used to judge whether each TCR beta V gene segment behaved as functional or pseudogenic. Donor age, sex, ethnicity and CMV serostatus were compiled together with the repertoire data. Genome-wide SNP genotypes for about three fifths of the roughly 670 donors were used in a later genetic analysis, which treated that subset as a discovery cohort. All discovery cohort repertoires had been generated using a single sequencing platform. HLA typing covered class I and class II loci at four-digit resolution. The number of donors typed differed by locus, with about 629-630 for A, B, C, DRB1 and DQB1, more than 500 for DQA1, 600 to 610 for DPA1, and around 460 for DPB1. Because of strong linkage in the cohort, roughly five DR-DQ haplotypes were treated as single units for association and clustering. Across 398 genotyped donors of the cohort, an average of about 200,000 unique TCR beta nucleotide sequences per donor were sequenced, and approximately 17% of those sequences were non-productive.

This clone has more than one count but fewer than ten. Which antigen it targets is not known. Base qualities are missing; no much larger clone stands one base away. Beyond this particular receptor, the publication reports: The study listed 150 to 200 TCR beta chains as associated with cytomegalovirus. Most TCR sequences were observed very rarely across donors, whereas some public TCRs were present in many individuals. In vitro tests confirmed that three of the cytomegalovirus-associated TCR beta chains recognize cytomegalovirus antigens. In this cohort, only TCR beta chains were sequenced, and detectable features were limited by the absence of alpha or paired-chain data. In a later analysis, the rate of TCR association differed among HLA loci, with DRB1 alleles having the most associated TCRs and HLA-C alleles having the fewest. At a false discovery rate of 0.05, a later analysis linked under 20,000 TCR beta sequences to specific HLA alleles. V-gene and J-gene trimming of TCR beta chains was associated with a missense DCLRE1C variant in a later genetic analysis, and the association was replicated in an independent cohort. Correlated functional status among segregating V segments might be attributable to linkage disequilibrium, but an unknown experimental factor could not be ruled out. Compared with the roughly 710-donor mean, donors in an Asian-associated ancestry cluster had fewer N-insertions in productive TCRs, according to a later genetic analysis. The presence/absence analyses assumed that sequencing depth was roughly uniform across donors, and that assumption may not be true. In both the original and validation cohorts, the classifier was reported to diagnose cytomegalovirus status with high specificity and sensitivity. A later analysis found that HLA-associated TCR beta chains were more clonally expanded and had lower generation probabilities than equally common non-associated chains. A group of highly shared sequence variants was considered likely to be a technical artifact of the sequencing pipeline. According to a later analysis, parvovirus B19, influenza, CMV and Epstein-Barr virus appeared linked to several top co-occurrence clusters. A further reported finding was that TCR beta sequences accurately predicted the HLA-A and HLA-B alleles for most subjects in the first cohort. Most CMV-associated TCR beta chains appeared to be HLA-restricted in a later analysis, and the HLA associations seemed to be driven largely by CMV exposure. Immune exposure information for the cohort was limited to CMV serostatus. Strong co-occurrence of HLA alleles, especially DR and DQ, made assigning TCR associations to individual alleles difficult. Because some donors lacked HLA typing at each locus, the association tests relied only on the typed subset. Broadly in line with IMGT annotations, most TCR beta V segments showed up in productive rearrangements about 87% or about 30% of the time in an earlier analysis of approximately 640 of the donors. The authors suggested that the approach could potentially be generalized to other disease states and immunological phenotypes. Seventeen rarely observed V segments, including chromosome 9 orphons, were excluded from the earlier analysis of approximately 600 of the donors because counts were too low.

The cohort comprised 710 or so healthy bone marrow donors. Cohort members were all nominally healthy when sampled, although unrecorded immune exposures were likely present. The donor was CMV seronegative and was included in the group of around 320 seronegative cohort members. Every donor gave a peripheral blood sample, and the peripheral blood mononuclear cells from that sample were used for TCR beta sequencing. Genomic DNA was extracted from the blood cell samples with the Qiagen DNeasy Blood Extraction Kit. Library preparation was by the immunoSEQ multiplex PCR assay. For the multiplex PCR, a mixture combining 60 forward primers for TCR Vbeta segments and 13 reverse primers for TCR Jbeta segments was used. A multiplex PCR assay on genomic DNA amplified the CDR3 region of rearranged TCR beta genes. On the Illumina HiSeq System, the amplified TCR beta libraries were sequenced as 87-base-pair reads. The authors' pipeline ran thus. A later analysis counted tens of millions of unique TCR beta chains across the 640 or so repertoires, and some 11 million of these chains were shared by at least two donors. A nearest-neighbor algorithm error-corrected the raw reads and collapsed the reads into unique sequences, merging closely related sequences to remove PCR and sequencing errors. Alignment of CDR3 sequences to IMGT reference sequences was used to assign V, D and J gene segments. For a sequence to be retained, a match of at least six nucleotides was required to both a V gene segment and a J gene segment. A rearrangement counted as productive if the CDR3 had no stop codons and remained in frame with V and J, and every other rearrangement counted as non-productive. Following IMGT convention, CDR3 was defined as the stretch from the second conserved V-encoded cysteine up to the conserved J-encoded phenylalanine. The earlier analysis of some 550 of the donors excluded any sequence lacking an unambiguous match to a single V gene segment. An earlier analysis of several hundred of the donors called V segments functional above 56.7% productive rearrangements and segregating when the between-donor standard deviation exceeded 5%. A statistical classification framework was built for diagnosing cytomegalovirus status from the catalog of TCR beta chain sequences. In a later analysis, V and J genes were assigned by comparing TCR nucleotide sequences against IMGT/GENE-DB human TR gene sequences. In a later analysis, CDR3 sequences and most-parsimonious VDJ recombination scenarios were assigned using the TCRdist pipeline. In a later analysis, each TCR beta chain was defined by its CDR3 amino acid sequence together with its V-gene family, and reads lacking a unique V-gene family were excluded. A later analysis removed 592 highly shared, low-generation-probability nucleotide sequences to deal with suspected cross-contamination and a sequencing artifact. In a later analysis, a clonal expansion index was calculated for each public chain from normalized within-repertoire ranks of inferred template counts. A later analysis computed generation probabilities with a VDJ recombination model fitted to out-of-frame rearrangements, and checked the results against IGoR. A later analysis scored TCR-TCR, TCR-HLA and TCR-CMV co-occurrence with hypergeometric tests, applying a repertoire-size bias correction to TCR pairs. In a later analysis, false discovery rates were estimated by permuting HLA or CMV assignments 20 times. In a later analysis, co-occurring TCRs were grouped with DBSCAN, and TCRdist sequence similarity was added when clustering was performed within HLA-allele-positive subsets. Co-occurrence clustering excluded repertoires with fewer than 30,000 or more than 120,000 public chains, plus five with anomalous nucleotide sharing. TCRdb limited this immuneACCESS table to in-frame rearrangements with V and J called. A share of clones is missing; checked studies link under half to unresolved V genes, and the rest is unexplained. V, J and clone size reflect that table, while D and trimming were determined from the DNA. Recorded for this sample are roughly 69,000 clones; approximately 76% of them occurred a single time. 4.5% to 5.5% of the sample belongs to the ten largest clones.

The TCR comes from a middle-aged man in good health and CMV-seronegative. Sequenced material: PBMCs.

Read as DNA, the sequence is TGTGCCAGCAGCCTCGACAGGGGTCAGCCCCAGCATTTT. Its protein is CASSLDRGQPQHF. Rearrangement joined TRBV7-9 to TRBJ1-5, and TRBD1 aligns with 8 junction nucleotides. Ends trimmed: V by 5 bases, J by 6 bases; bases unmatched to a gene: 3. CDR1 and CDR2 were assigned from the germline V gene (reference sequence) as SEHNR and FQNEAQ. The CDR3, from cysteine to phenylalanine, totals 13 residues. Only the CDR3 DNA stays, 39 bases, in frame from base 1.